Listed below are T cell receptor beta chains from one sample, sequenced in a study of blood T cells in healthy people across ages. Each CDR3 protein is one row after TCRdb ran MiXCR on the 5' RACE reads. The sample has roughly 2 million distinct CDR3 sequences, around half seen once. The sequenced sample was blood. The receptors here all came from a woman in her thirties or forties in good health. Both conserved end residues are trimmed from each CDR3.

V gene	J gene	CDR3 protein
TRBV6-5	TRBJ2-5	ASSYYRQGFSQETQY
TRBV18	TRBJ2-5	ASSPIQDRQETQY
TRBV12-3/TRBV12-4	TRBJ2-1	ASRMEGEQF
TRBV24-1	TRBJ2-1	ATSDLLPRSHNEQF
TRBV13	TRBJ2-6	ASSLGGDRVSVLT
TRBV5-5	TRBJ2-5	ASSLGWGVETQY
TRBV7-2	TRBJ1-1	ASSVEYGDEAF
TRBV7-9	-	ASSIRVKGGVYQETQY
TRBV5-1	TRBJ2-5	ASSPRTGLGRETQY
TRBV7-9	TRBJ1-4	ASSPGDSSNEKLF
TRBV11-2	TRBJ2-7	ASSPAEGSYEQY
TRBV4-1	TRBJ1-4	ASSQGTGSATNEKLF
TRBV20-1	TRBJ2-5	SAKPGQETQY
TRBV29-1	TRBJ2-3	SAGDPTDTQY
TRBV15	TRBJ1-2	ATSREASHTTYDYT
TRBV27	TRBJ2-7	ASSSRGLDLYEQY
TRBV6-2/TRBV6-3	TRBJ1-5	ASSYTRSLGQPQH
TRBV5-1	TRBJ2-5	ASSLTGTRIPSAETQY
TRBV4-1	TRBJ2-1	AGSQDRTGARSSYNEQF
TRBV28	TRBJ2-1	ASSFPASGAYNEQF
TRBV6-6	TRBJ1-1	ASSPHRIENTEAF
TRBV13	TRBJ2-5	ASSPSLGVGETQY
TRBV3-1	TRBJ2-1	ASSQELGTVYNEQF
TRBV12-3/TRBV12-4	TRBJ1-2	ASSLVLEMRGPYAGYT
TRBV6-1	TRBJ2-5	AGSELGGRGETQY
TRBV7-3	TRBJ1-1	ASSDGSEAF
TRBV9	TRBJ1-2	ASSGHGQGQVVNYGYT
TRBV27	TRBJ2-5	ASSLSPNEQWGSETQY
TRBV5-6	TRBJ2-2	ASSWAGSGAYTGELF
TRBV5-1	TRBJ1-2	ASSYPPGTGRANYGYT
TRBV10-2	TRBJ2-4	ASSEYLAENYGQY
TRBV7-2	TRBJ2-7	ASSLGFRVTYEQY
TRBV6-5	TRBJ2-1	ASSTFRGNEQF
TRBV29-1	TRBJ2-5	SVEGQGGNEQY
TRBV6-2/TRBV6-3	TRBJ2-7	ASSYSGGIGYEQY
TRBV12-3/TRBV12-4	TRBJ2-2	ASSANRGNTGELF
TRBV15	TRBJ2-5	ATSRDPGLASSETQY
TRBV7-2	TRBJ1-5	ASSLRRGLDDQPQH
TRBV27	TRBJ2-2	ASSVTRGPKENTGELF
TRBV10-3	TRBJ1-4	AIGDRAEEKLF
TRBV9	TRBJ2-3	ASSVGGAADTQY
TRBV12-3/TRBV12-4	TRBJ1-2	AGSLTERGYT
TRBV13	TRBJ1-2	ASSPPGRANYGYT
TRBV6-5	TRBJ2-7	ASSYSVGAGGYEQY
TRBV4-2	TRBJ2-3	ASSQELVQDTQY
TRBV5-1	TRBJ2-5	ASSSSGPETQY
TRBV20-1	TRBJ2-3	SALKGASTDTQY
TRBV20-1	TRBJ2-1	SALGGRSASYNEQF
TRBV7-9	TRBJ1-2	ASSPLDPGYT
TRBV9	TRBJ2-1	ASSPRLVAGAYNEQF